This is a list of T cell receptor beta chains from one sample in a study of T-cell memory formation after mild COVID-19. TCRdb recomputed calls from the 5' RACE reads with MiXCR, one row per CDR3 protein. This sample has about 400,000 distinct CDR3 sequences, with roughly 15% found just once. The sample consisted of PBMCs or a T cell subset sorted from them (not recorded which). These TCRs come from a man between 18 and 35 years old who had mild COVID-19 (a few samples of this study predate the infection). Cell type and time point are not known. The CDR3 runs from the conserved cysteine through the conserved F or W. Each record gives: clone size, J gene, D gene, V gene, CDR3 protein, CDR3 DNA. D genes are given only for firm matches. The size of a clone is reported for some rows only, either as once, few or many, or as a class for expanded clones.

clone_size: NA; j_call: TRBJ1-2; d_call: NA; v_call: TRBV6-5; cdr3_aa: CASSYSIDVGLEGYTF; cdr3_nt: TGTGCCAGCAGTTACTCGATTGATGTGGGGCTGGAAGGCTACACCTTC
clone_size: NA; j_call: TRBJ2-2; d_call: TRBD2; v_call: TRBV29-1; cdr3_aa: CSVEDPPGGTGELFF; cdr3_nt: TGCAGCGTTGAAGATCCTCCCGGGGGGACCGGGGAGCTGTTTTTT
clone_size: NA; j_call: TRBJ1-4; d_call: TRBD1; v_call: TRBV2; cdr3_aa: CASSRGQGADEKLFF; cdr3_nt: TGTGCCAGCAGTCGGGGACAGGGGGCGGATGAAAAACTGTTTTTT
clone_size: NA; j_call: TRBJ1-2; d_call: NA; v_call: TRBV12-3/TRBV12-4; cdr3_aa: CASSTWHGYTF; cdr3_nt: TGTGCCAGCAGCACTTGGCATGGCTACACCTTC
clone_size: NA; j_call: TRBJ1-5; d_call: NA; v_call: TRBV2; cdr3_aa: CANSPTGGYQPQHF; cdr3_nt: TGTGCCAACTCCCCCACGGGGGGGTATCAGCCCCAGCATTTT
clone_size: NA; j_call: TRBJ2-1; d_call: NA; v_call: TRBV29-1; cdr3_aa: CSVSGVHNEQFF; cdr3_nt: TGCAGCGTTTCCGGGGTGCACAATGAGCAGTTCTTC
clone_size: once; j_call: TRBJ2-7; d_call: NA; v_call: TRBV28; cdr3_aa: CASSFKGYELYF; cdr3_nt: TGTGCCAGCAGTTTCAAGGGCTACGAGCTGTACTTC
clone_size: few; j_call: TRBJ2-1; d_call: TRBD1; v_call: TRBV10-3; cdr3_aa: CATKEGRDRGLRYNEQFF; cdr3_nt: TGTGCCACTAAAGAAGGACGGGACAGGGGGCTTCGGTACAATGAGCAGTTCTTC
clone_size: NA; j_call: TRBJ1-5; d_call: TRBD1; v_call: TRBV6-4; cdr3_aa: CASSDSPGTGLNQPQHF; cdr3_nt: TGTGCCAGCAGTGATTCTCCCGGGACAGGGCTAAATCAGCCCCAGCATTTT
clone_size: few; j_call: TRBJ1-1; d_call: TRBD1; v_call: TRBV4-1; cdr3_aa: CASSQKDPLTGGNTEAFF; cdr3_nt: TGCGCCAGCAGCCAAAAAGACCCCCTGACAGGGGGGAACACTGAAGCTTTCTTT
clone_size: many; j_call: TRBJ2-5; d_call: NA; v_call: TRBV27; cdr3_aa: CASSLSRREETQYF; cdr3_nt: TGTGCCAGCAGTTTATCCCGCAGGGAAGAGACCCAGTACTTC
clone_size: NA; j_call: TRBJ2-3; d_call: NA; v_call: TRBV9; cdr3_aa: CASSVTRGGGRYTDTQYF; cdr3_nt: TGTGCCAGCAGCGTGACCCGGGGAGGGGGTCGCTACACAGATACGCAGTATTTT
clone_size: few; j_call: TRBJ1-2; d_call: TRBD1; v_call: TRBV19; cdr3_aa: CASSMIGTGLQVGGYTF; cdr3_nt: TGTGCCAGTAGTATGATCGGGACAGGGCTTCAAGTCGGTGGCTACACCTTC
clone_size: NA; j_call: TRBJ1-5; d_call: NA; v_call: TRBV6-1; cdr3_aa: CASSEVRGAHQPQHF; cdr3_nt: TGTGCCAGCAGTGAAGTTAGGGGGGCTCATCAGCCCCAGCATTTT
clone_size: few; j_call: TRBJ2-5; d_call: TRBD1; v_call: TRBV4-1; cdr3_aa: CASSQDGTVQETQYF; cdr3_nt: TGCGCCAGCAGCCAAGACGGGACAGTCCAAGAGACCCAGTACTTC
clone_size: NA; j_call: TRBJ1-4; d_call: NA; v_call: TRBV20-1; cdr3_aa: CSARSGQSNEKLFF; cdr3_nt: TGCAGTGCTAGATCGGGACAAAGTAATGAAAAACTGTTTTTT
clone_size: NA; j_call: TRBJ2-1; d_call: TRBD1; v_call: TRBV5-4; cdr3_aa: CASSLAKRGQNEQFF; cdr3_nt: TGTGCCAGCAGCTTGGCCAAAAGGGGACAGAATGAGCAGTTCTTC
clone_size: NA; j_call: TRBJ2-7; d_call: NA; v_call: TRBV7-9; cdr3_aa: CASSSGTRNYEQYF; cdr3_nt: TGTGCCAGCAGTTCCGGGACCAGAAACTACGAGCAGTACTTC
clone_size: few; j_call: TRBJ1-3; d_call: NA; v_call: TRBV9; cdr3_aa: CASSLESRAGNTIYF; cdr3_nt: TGTGCCAGCAGTTTGGAAAGTAGAGCTGGAAACACCATATATTTT
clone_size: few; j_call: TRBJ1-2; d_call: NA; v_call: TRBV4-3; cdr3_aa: CASSQDRGRGYYGYTF; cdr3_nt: TGCGCCAGCAGCCAAGATCGGGGCAGGGGATACTATGGCTACACCTTC
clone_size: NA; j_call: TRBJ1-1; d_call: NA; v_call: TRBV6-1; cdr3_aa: CASSASAAPNTEAFF; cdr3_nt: TGTGCCAGCAGTGCATCGGCAGCGCCAAACACTGAAGCTTTCTTT
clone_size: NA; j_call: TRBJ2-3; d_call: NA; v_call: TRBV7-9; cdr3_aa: CASSPGPGDTQYF; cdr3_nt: TGTGCCAGCAGCCCAGGTCCGGGTGATACGCAGTATTTT
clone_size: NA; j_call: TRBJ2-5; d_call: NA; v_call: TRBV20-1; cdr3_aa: CSATRTHGGETQYF; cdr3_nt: TGCAGTGCCACCAGGACTCATGGTGGAGAGACCCAGTACTTC
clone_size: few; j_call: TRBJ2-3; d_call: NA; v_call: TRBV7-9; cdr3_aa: CASSTGALSRGTDTQYF; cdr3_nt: TGTGCCAGCAGCACCGGGGCCCTGTCTCGGGGCACAGATACGCAGTATTTT
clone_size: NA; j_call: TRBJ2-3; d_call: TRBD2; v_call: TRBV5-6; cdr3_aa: CASVGGNTDTQYF; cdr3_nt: TGTGCCAGCGTCGGGGGGAACACAGATACGCAGTATTTT
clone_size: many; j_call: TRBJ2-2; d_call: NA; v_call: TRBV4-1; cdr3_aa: CASSSSTGELFF; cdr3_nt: TGCGCCAGCAGCTCATCCACCGGGGAGCTGTTTTTT
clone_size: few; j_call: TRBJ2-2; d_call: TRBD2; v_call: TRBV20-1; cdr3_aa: CSARKLGGGASSGELFF; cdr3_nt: TGCAGTGCTAGAAAGCTTGGCGGGGGGGCCTCGAGCGGGGAGCTGTTTTTT
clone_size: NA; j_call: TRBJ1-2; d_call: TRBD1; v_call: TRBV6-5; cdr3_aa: CASSSQGERLGDTF; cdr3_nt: TGTGCCAGCAGTTCTCAGGGGGAGCGACTTGGCGACACCTTC
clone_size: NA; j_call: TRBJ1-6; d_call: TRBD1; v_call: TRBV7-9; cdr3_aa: CASSYSGGPPLHF; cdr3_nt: TGTGCCAGCAGTTACTCAGGGGGACCACCCCTCCACTTT
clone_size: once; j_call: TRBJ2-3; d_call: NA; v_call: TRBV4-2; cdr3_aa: CASSQAARNLKSTDTQYF; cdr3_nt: TGTGCCAGCAGCCAAGCAGCTAGAAACCTAAAAAGCACAGATACGCAGTATTTT
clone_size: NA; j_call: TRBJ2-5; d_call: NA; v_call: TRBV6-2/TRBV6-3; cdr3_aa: CASKDYQETQYF; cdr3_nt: TGTGCCAGCAAGGACTACCAAGAGACCCAGTACTTC
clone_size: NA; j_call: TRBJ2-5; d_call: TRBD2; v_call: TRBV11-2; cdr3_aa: CASSLGGFWAPETQYF; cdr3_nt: TGTGCCAGCAGCTTGGGGGGGTTTTGGGCCCCCGAGACCCAGTACTTC
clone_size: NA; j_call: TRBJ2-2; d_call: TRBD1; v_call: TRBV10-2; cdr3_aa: CASSLWTGVNTGELFF; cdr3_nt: TGCGCCAGCAGTCTATGGACAGGGGTGAACACCGGGGAGCTGTTTTTT